Given below is one TCR beta chain in context. The specificity of this receptor is unknown. Per-nucleotide qualities are absent, and no much larger clonotype sits a single base away. The time point label here, explained by the study, means: after trial treatment. This specimen's treatment or condition label, per the study, means: LDRT plus nivolumab, ipilimumab, low-dose cyclophosphamide and aspirin (RACIN trial). The donors took part in RACIN, a single-arm, phase I, dose-escalation trial that combined nivolumab, ipilimumab, aspirin, low-dose cyclophosphamide and low-dose radiotherapy. Patients were eligible if they had advanced solid tumors that were TIL-negative. The sequencing machine was an Illumina HiSeq 2500. First-strand cDNA was synthesized using Superscript III and a set of TRAV- and TRBV-specific primers, so that both TCRalpha and TCRbeta chains were covered. TCRs were amplified with Phusion for approximately 19 PCR cycles using a constant-region primer together with the adapter attached to the V primers. The MessageAmp II aRNA Amplification Kit was used to amplify the isolated mRNA, with in vitro transcription run for over 15 hours at 37 degrees C. The Dynabeads mRNA DIRECT Purification Kit was used to isolate mRNA for TCR sequencing. Indexed Illumina adapters were added in a second approximately 26-cycle Phusion PCR, and the resulting products were purified with AMPure XP beads. Under the source paper's analysis protocol: Custom Perl scripts pooled TCR sequences encoding the same protein, removed out-of-frame sequences and computed each clonotype's abundance. Any TCR sequence backed by just one read was left out of the analysis. The metrics used to describe the repertoires included Shannon entropy, Gini index, clonality, richness, and the frequency of TCRs shared between repertoires. TCRdb reworked the public reads: Q25 trimming with fastp, MiXCR clone assembly, productive beta chains retained. Each CDR3 protein appears once, grouped with its most common genes and DNA. TCRdb, not the authors, supplied the V and J calls. The table for this sample lists approximately 100,000 distinct CDR3 sequences; around 21% of them were counted only once. 4.1% of the sample lies in the top ten.

V loses 5 bases of germline sequence and J loses 4 bases, and the interval between the two ends is 18 bases. The CDR3 runs 16 amino acids, cysteine and phenylalanine included. This entry keeps only the CDR3 DNA: 48 bases, framed from base 1. This entry is derived from a study of low-dose radiotherapy and immunotherapy resistance in tumors (dated by TCRdb to 2021 to 2024). Broadly, across the study: In Cohort 1, 0.5 Gy per fraction was delivered every 2 weeks, and a total PTV dose of 6.5 Gy was prescribed. Cohort 2 received 1 Gy per fraction every two weeks, with a total of 13 Gy over 26 weeks. Nivolumab and ipilimumab were both given intravenously, with nivolumab at a 240 mg flat dose every two weeks and ipilimumab at 1 mg/kg every six weeks. Eight patients were included in the translational analysis, namely three from the first dose cohort plus the first five from the second dose cohort. Cyclophosphamide 200 mg/m2 was administered intravenously every two weeks, one day before each radiation and immunotherapy administration. Starting on cycle 1 day 1, patients took 300 mg of aspirin by mouth once a day for four cycles. Randomization of trial participants into treatment groups was not performed.

Sequenced here: PBMCs, sampled after low-dose radiotherapy plus immunotherapy. This chain is built from TRBV12-3 or TRBV12-4 and TRBJ2-1, with the identity of the D gene unclear. The TCR originated in a male donor with prostate cancer. The base sequence is TGTGCCAGCAGTCCCCGGGCCAACCCCTTATACAATGAGCAGTTCTTC. It translates to CASSPRANPLYNEQFF.